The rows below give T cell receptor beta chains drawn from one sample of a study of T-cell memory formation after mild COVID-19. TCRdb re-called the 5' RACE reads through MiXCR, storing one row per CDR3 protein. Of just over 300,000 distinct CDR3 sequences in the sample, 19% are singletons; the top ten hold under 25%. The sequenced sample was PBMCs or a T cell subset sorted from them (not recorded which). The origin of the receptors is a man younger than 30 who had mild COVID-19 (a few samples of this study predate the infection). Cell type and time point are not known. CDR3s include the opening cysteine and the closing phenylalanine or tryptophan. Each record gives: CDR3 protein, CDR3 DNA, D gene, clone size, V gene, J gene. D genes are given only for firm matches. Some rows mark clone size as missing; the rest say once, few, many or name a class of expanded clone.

CSATNTGPTEAFF,TGCAGTGCTACCAACACGGGGCCCACTGAAGCTTTCTTT,.,.,TRBV20-1,TRBJ1-1
CASSTGVPRGGYTF,TGTGCCAGCAGCACCGGGGTCCCCCGCGGAGGCTACACCTTC,.,few,TRBV9,TRBJ1-2
CASSQGGYEQYF,TGTGCCAGCAGCCAAGGGGGCTACGAGCAGTACTTC,.,many,TRBV3-1,TRBJ2-7
CASSGVLAGSYNEQFF,TGTGCCAGCAGTGGGGTACTAGCGGGGTCCTACAATGAGCAGTTCTTC,TRBD2,few,TRBV6-2/TRBV6-3,TRBJ2-1
CASSWGTGEEKLFF,TGCGCCAGCAGCTGGGGTACGGGCGAGGAAAAACTGTTTTTT,.,.,TRBV5-1,TRBJ1-4
CASSITGQGGNTEAFF,TGTGCCAGCAGCATTACGGGACAGGGGGGGAACACTGAAGCTTTCTTT,TRBD1,few,TRBV5-4,TRBJ1-1
CASSDRNTGELFF,TGCGCCAGCAGTGACAGGAACACCGGGGAGCTGTTTTTT,.,.,TRBV10-1,TRBJ2-2
CASSLATALDRNYNEQFF,TGTGCCAGCAGCTTGGCCACGGCCCTGGACAGGAATTACAATGAGCAGTTCTTC,TRBD1,.,TRBV5-6,TRBJ2-1
CASSSTRDSQETQYF,TGTGCCAGCAGTTCAACCCGGGACAGCCAAGAGACCCAGTACTTC,TRBD1,.,TRBV12-3/TRBV12-4,TRBJ2-5
CASKPLRQGASTTF,TGTGCCAGCAAACCTCTGAGACAGGGGGCTTCTACCACCTTC,TRBD1,.,TRBV28,TRBJ1-2
CASSLTVSYNEQFF,TGCGCCAGCAGCTTGACAGTCTCCTACAATGAGCAGTTCTTC,.,few,TRBV5-1,TRBJ2-1
CASSLWTGLNTEAFF,TGCGCCAGCAGCCTCTGGACAGGGCTAAACACTGAAGCTTTCTTT,TRBD1,.,TRBV4-1,TRBJ1-1
CSATPSSGWDYGYTF,TGCAGTGCTACCCCCAGTTCAGGGTGGGACTATGGCTACACCTTC,.,.,TRBV20-1,TRBJ1-2
CASRQAGHEQFF,TGTGCCAGCAGACAAGCGGGGCATGAGCAGTTCTTC,TRBD2,few,TRBV7-2,TRBJ2-1
CASMRGVGRSNQPQHF,TGCGCCAGCATGAGGGGGGTGGGTCGGAGCAATCAGCCCCAGCATTTT,.,few,TRBV23-1,TRBJ1-5
CASGTSGDVTQYF,TGCGCCAGCGGAACTAGCGGGGATGTCACGCAGTATTTT,TRBD2,few,TRBV5-1,TRBJ2-3
CASSYSGQGSFYGYTF,TGTGCCAGCAGTTACTCGGGGCAGGGTAGTTTCTATGGCTACACCTTC,.,many,TRBV6-5,TRBJ1-2
CATSDSKGNYGYTF,TGTGCCACCAGTGATTCCAAGGGTAACTATGGCTACACCTTC,.,few,TRBV24-1,TRBJ1-2
CASSQQVPYSTGVEQYF,TGCGCCAGCAGCCAACAAGTCCCTTACTCAACAGGGGTCGAGCAGTACTTC,TRBD1,few,TRBV4-3,TRBJ2-7
CASSSGLAGYADTQYF,TGTGCCAGCAGCTCGGGACTAGCGGGGTACGCAGATACGCAGTATTTT,TRBD2,.,TRBV7-3,TRBJ2-3
CASRARQEQETQYF,TGCGCCAGCAGAGCGAGACAGGAGCAAGAGACCCAGTACTTC,.,few,TRBV5-1,TRBJ2-5
CASSYSRTASSYEQYF,TGTGCCAGCAGTTACTCTAGAACGGCTAGCTCCTACGAGCAGTACTTC,.,.,TRBV6-2/TRBV6-3,TRBJ2-7
CASSLHAPVRYEQFF,TGTGCCAGCAGCTTACACGCCCCGGTCCGGTATGAGCAGTTCTTC,.,few,TRBV7-9,TRBJ2-1
CASSDVGQGPFANTEAFF,TGTGCCAGCAGTGACGTAGGACAGGGCCCCTTTGCGAACACTGAAGCTTTCTTT,TRBD1,few,TRBV6-4,TRBJ1-1
CASIRGGADTQYF,TGTGCCAGCATCCGAGGGGGCGCAGATACGCAGTATTTT,TRBD1,.,TRBV6-2/TRBV6-3,TRBJ2-3
CASSVAGSDEQYF,TGTGCCAGCAGTGTCGCAGGGAGCGACGAGCAGTACTTC,.,.,TRBV25-1,TRBJ2-7
CANKGGLAGAPTLTDTQYF,TGTGCCAACAAAGGCGGTCTAGCGGGGGCCCCCACACTCACAGATACGCAGTATTTT,TRBD2,.,TRBV6-5,TRBJ2-3
CASSLGIALETQYF,TGTGCCAGCAGCTTGGGAATAGCCCTGGAGACCCAGTACTTC,.,few,TRBV5-6,TRBJ2-5
CASSLDERGGRTDTQYF,TGTGCCAGCAGCTTAGATGAGCGGGGGGGCCGTACAGATACGCAGTATTTT,TRBD2,.,TRBV7-6,TRBJ2-3
CASSLDTGAGYTEAFF,TGTGCCAGCAGCTTAGATACGGGGGCGGGATACACTGAAGCTTTCTTT,.,few,TRBV11-2,TRBJ1-1
CASSQDLAGGPITDTQYF,TGTGCCAGCAGCCAAGATCTAGCGGGGGGGCCAATCACAGATACGCAGTATTTT,TRBD2,few,TRBV3-1,TRBJ2-3
CASSYPSVHTGELFF,TGTGCCAGCAGTTACCCCTCCGTCCACACCGGGGAGCTGTTTTTT,.,few,TRBV6-2/TRBV6-3,TRBJ2-2
CASGAGNYGYTF,TGTGCCAGCGGTGCCGGGAACTATGGCTACACCTTC,.,few,TRBV2,TRBJ1-2
CASSLAGGPYEQYF,TGTGCCAGCAGCTTAGCCGGGGGTCCCTACGAGCAGTACTTC,.,many,TRBV7-9,TRBJ2-7
CATTGVGEQFF,TGCGCCACCACCGGGGTTGGTGAGCAGTTCTTC,.,.,TRBV23-1,TRBJ2-1
CASSLAGARDNEQFF,TGCGCCAGCAGCTTGGCGGGGGCTAGAGACAATGAGCAGTTCTTC,.,.,TRBV5-1,TRBJ2-1
CASSPYPLSYNSPLHF,TGTGCCAGCAGCCCGTACCCGCTCTCCTATAATTCACCCCTCCACTTT,.,.,TRBV28,TRBJ1-6
CASSYEVYQPQHF,TGTGCCAGCAGTTACGAGGTGTATCAGCCCCAGCATTTT,.,many,TRBV6-2/TRBV6-3,TRBJ1-5
CASSPTVSTNTGELFF,TGTGCCAGCAGTCCGACCGTGTCCACGAACACCGGGGAGCTGTTTTTT,.,many,TRBV3-1,TRBJ2-2
CASSPNREPNTGELFF,TGTGCCAGCAGCCCAAACAGGGAACCGAACACCGGGGAGCTGTTTTTT,.,few,TRBV5-6,TRBJ2-2
CASSLGAGRYGYTF,TGCGCCAGCAGCTTGGGGGCAGGAAGGTATGGCTACACCTTC,.,.,TRBV5-1,TRBJ1-2
CASSIPGPWGRTNEKLFF,TGTGCCAGTAGTATTCCCGGACCGTGGGGAAGGACTAATGAAAAACTGTTTTTT,.,few,TRBV19,TRBJ1-4
CSARPAGTGGSGANVLTF,TGCAGTGCTAGACCCGCCGGGACAGGGGGCTCTGGGGCCAACGTCCTGACTTTC,TRBD1,.,TRBV20-1,TRBJ2-6
CASRRLDGSYNEQFF,TGTGCCAGCAGGCGACTAGACGGCTCCTACAATGAGCAGTTCTTC,.,many,TRBV5-5,TRBJ2-1
CASSPGTSGGAGYNEQFF,TGTGCCAGCAGCCCCGGGACTAGCGGGGGGGCAGGCTACAATGAGCAGTTCTTC,TRBD2,.,TRBV7-3,TRBJ2-1
CASRPSGEAFF,TGTGCCAGCAGACCCTCTGGGGAAGCTTTCTTT,.,few,TRBV6-6,TRBJ1-1
CAIWRWGGEAFF,TGTGCCATCTGGAGATGGGGTGGTGAAGCTTTCTTT,.,.,TRBV12-3/TRBV12-4,TRBJ1-1
CASSTESRAFF,TGTGCCAGCAGTACGGAGAGCCGAGCTTTCTTT,.,.,TRBV12-3/TRBV12-4,TRBJ1-1
CASSQEASPSTDTQYF,TGCGCCAGCAGCCAAGAGGCCAGCCCTAGCACAGATACGCAGTATTTT,.,few,TRBV4-1,TRBJ2-3
CATSREGARSGNTIYF,TGTGCCACCAGCAGAGAGGGGGCTCGCTCTGGAAACACCATATATTTT,.,few,TRBV15,TRBJ1-3
CASSETSGGADTQYF,TGTGCCAGCAGTGAAACTAGCGGGGGGGCAGATACGCAGTATTTT,TRBD2,many,TRBV6-4,TRBJ2-3
CSVDSRSAGLNTGELFF,TGCAGCGTTGATTCCCGCTCTGCAGGGCTGAATACCGGGGAGCTGTTTTTT,.,.,TRBV29-1,TRBJ2-2
CASSRNGGDTEAFF,TGTGCCAGCAGCAGAAATGGGGGCGACACTGAAGCTTTCTTT,.,.,TRBV7-2,TRBJ1-1
CASSLALDSQNTGELFF,TGTGCCAGCAGCTTAGCGCTAGACTCACAGAACACCGGGGAGCTGTTTTTT,.,.,TRBV7-2,TRBJ2-2
CASSSPGGEQYF,TGTGCCAGCAGCTCCCCTGGTGGCGAGCAGTACTTC,.,.,TRBV5-1,TRBJ2-7
CASSHVYRDSGYTF,TGTGCCAGCAGCCACGTCTACAGGGATAGTGGCTACACCTTC,.,few,TRBV3-1,TRBJ1-2
CASSTGSRSQPQHF,TGCGCCAGCTCGACGGGGTCCCGATCTCAGCCCCAGCATTTT,.,.,TRBV4-3,TRBJ1-5
CASSQDQDRSTDTQYF,TGTGCCAGCAGCCAAGATCAAGACAGATCCACAGATACGCAGTATTTT,.,few,TRBV14,TRBJ2-3
CASSLQGLNTGELFF,TGTGCCAGCAGCCTACAGGGGTTGAACACCGGGGAGCTGTTTTTT,TRBD1,few,TRBV7-2,TRBJ2-2
CASSLARGWNTEAFF,TGTGCCAGCAGCTTAGCCAGAGGTTGGAACACTGAAGCTTTCTTT,.,.,TRBV7-9,TRBJ1-1